This T cell receptor beta chain was sequenced during a study of stem cell transplantation in POMP-related autoinflammatory disease. Study background: Impaired MHC class I-dependent CD8+ differentiation was hypothesized from defective thymoproteasomes. The study's findings and limits: Unique TRB V-J gene pairings were limited in number in patients with PRAID. PRAID patients trended toward lower TRB diversity and higher clonality in all analyzed T-cell subsets.

Profiling relied on immunoSEQ multiplex PCR, and the TCRdb table lists in-frame clones only, not all of them. The sample includes about 68,000 clones, around 90% seen only once; the top ten take about 0.7%. PRAID featured immunodeficiency plus autoinflammation. In this sample, this clone turned up a few times. Its antigen is still unknown. Trimming took 0 bases from V and 3 from J, leaving 5 bases between them. The CDR3 is 14 residues long. Looked up from germline, CDR1 is SGHAT and CDR2 is FQNNGV. The sample was CD4+ T cells from PBMCs, taken after stem cell transplantation. The chain has TRBV11-2 and TRBJ2-2; the D is unclear. The receptor was derived from a human patient with POMP-related autoinflammation and immune dysregulation (PRAID). Some T cells may possibly be graft donor cells. The CDR3 region is CASSLESYTGELFF. Written as DNA, the CDR3 is TGTGCCAGCAGCTTAGAGAGTTACACCGGGGAGCTGTTTTTT.